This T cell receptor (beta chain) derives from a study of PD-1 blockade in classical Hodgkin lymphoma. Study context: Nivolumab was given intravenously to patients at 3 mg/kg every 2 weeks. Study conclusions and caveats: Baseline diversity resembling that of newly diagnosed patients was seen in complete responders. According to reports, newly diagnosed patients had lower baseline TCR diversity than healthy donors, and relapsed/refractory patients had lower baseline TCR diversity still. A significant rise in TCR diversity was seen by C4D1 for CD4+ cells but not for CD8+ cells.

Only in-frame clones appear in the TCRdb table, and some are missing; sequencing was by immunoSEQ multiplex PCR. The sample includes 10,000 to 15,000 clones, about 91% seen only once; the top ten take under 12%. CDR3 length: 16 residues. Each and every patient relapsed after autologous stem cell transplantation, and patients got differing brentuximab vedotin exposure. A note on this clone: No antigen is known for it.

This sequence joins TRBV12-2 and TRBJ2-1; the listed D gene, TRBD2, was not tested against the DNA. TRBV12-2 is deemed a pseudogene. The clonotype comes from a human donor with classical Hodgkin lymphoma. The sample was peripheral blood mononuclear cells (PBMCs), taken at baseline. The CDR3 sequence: CASRHPGLAGDNEQFF. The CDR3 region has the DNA TGTGCAAGTCGGCACCCGGGACTAGCGGGAGATAATGAGCAGTTCTTC.